The clone carrying this T cell receptor (beta chain) was observed at least ten times. The sample comes from a study of regulatory T cells in long-lasting Graves disease. With 7 bases clipped from V and 4 bases from J, the junction kept 3 bases outside the gene matches. The CDR3 totals 13 residues. Germline assignment: CDR1 SGHAT and CDR2 FQNNGV. Time point: newly diagnosed GD, antithyroid drugs for less than 3 months. Extracted RNA from PBMCs served as the source of the TCR library. American Thyroid Association guidelines defined Graves' disease diagnosis. Investigators prepared the TCR beta libraries by applying iRepertoire HTBI primers and Arm-PCR of CDR3 regions. TCRdb fed the multiplex PCR reads into MiXCR, producing one record per CDR3 protein. The sample lists 550,000 to 600,000 distinct CDR3 sequences; 16% were seen once. In addition, the sample was reused for a study of T cells in Graves' hyperthyroidism and ophthalmopathy. That study adds: The HTBI primer set was used in a first-round RT-PCR of the TCR CDR3.

The sample here was peripheral blood mononuclear cells (PBMCs), taken at new diagnosis, from a patient treated with antithyroid drugs. V and J are TRBV11-2 and TRBJ2-5, with TRBD2 matching 10 bases. This clonotype was sampled from a man aged 18 to 30 with Graves disease. The CDR3 protein is CASNPSGRETQYF. CDR3 bases: TGTGCCAGCAACCCTAGCGGGAGAGAGACCCAGTACTTC.